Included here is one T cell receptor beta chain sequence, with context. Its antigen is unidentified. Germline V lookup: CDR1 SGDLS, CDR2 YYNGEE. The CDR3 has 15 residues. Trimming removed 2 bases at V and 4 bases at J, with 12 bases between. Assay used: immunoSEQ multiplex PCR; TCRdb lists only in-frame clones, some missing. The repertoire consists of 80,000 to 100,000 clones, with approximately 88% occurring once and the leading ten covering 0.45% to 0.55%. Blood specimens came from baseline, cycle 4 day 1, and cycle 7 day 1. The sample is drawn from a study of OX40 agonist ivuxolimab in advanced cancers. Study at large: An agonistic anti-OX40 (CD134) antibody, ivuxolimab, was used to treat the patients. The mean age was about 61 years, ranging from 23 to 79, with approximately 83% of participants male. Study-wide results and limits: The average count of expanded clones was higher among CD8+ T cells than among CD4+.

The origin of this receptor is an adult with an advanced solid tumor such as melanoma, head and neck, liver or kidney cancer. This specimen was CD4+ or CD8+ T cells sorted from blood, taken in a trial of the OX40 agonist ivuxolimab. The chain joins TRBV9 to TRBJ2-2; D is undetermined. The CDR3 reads CASSVRPSGTGELFF. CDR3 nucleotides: TGTGCCAGCAGCGTCCGGCCGTCGGGCACCGGGGAGCTGTTTTTT.